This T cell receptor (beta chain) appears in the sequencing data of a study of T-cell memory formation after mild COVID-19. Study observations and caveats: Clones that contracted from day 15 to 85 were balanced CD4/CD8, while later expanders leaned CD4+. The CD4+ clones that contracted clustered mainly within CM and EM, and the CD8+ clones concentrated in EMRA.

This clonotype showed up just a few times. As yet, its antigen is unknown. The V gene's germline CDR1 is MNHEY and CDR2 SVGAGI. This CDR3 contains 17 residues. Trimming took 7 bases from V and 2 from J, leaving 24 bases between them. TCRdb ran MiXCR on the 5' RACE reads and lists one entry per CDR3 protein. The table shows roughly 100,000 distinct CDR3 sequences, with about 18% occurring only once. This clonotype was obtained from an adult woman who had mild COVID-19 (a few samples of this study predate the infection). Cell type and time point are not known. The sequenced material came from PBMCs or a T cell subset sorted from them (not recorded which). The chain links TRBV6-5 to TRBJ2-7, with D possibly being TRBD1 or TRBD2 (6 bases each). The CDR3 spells CASTMIGGRRPPYEQYF. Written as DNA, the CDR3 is TGTGCCAGCACCATGATCGGGGGCCGACGACCCCCCTACGAGCAGTACTTC.